The 24 T cell receptor beta chains reported below all come from one sample, sequenced in a study of cytomegalovirus exposure and HLA in healthy donors. The study ran its PCR with 60 Vbeta and 13 Jbeta primers. The repertoire was sequenced with immunoSEQ multiplex PCR; TCRdb's copy has only in-frame clones and lacks some. The table lists some 140,000 clones, roughly 76% of them singletons. The sample was PBMCs. All receptors come from a woman in her thirties or forties in good health and CMV-seronegative.

This chain joins TRBV13 and TRBJ2-7, with 10 positions matching TRBD1. Germline V gives CDR1 PRHDT, CDR2 FYEKMQ (reference sequence). The CDR3 has 15 residues. V was pared by 5 bases and J by 4 bases, with 8 bases of the junction left unmatched. The CDR3 reads CASSPTRQGAYEQYF. Here the CDR3 DNA reads TGTGCCAGCAGCCCAACCCGACAGGGGGCTTACGAGCAGTACTTC. The full variable domain, rest sourced from reference TRBV13 and TRBJ2-7, is AAGVIQSPRHLIKEKRETATLKCYPIPRHDTVYWYQQGPGQDPQFLISFYEKMQSDKGSIPDRFSAQQFSDYHSELNMSSLELGDSALYFCASSPTRQGAYEQYFGPGTRLTVT.

The chain couples TRBV19 to TRBJ2-3; 10 bases are a match to TRBD2. The CDR3 has 15 amino acids. After removal of 6 bases from V and 4 bases from J, the junction contained 7 bases not matched to a gene. CDR1 and CDR2 from the germline V gene are LNHDA and SQIVND (reference sequence). The CDR3 is CASSSSGGAADTQYF. In DNA form, the CDR3 reads TGTGCCAGTAGCTCAAGCGGGGGGGCCGCAGATACGCAGTATTTT.

The chain combines TRBV5-5 with TRBJ2-2; tentatively, D is TRBD1 (6 bases). In germline, CDR1 is SGHKS, CDR2 YYEKEE (reference sequence). This CDR3 spans 14 amino acids. V lost 5 bases and J lost 7, with 15 bases in between. CDR3 sequence: CASRSTGLIGELFF. The CDR3, as DNA: TGTGCCAGCAGGTCGACAGGACTTATCGGGGAGCTGTTTTTT.

The chain employs TRBV29-1 and TRBJ1-1, with D possibly TRBD1 on 5 matching bases. From germline, CDR1 is SQVTM and CDR2 ANQGSEA. Trimming stripped 7 bases from V and 3 bases from J, with 18 bases between. CDR3 length: 14 amino acids. The CDR3 spells CSAPIGGKDTEAFF. CDR3 nucleotides: TGCAGCGCCCCGATTGGGGGGAAGGACACTGAAGCTTTCTTT.

The chain has TRBV27 and TRBJ1-1; 7 nucleotides line up with TRBD1. J was trimmed by 1 base and V by 2 bases; bases with no gene match: 4. This CDR3 is built from 15 residues. Germline V gene sequence: CDR1 MNHEY, CDR2 SMNVEV (reference sequence). The CDR3 region is CASSLKRTGNTEAFF. The CDR3 nucleotides read TGTGCCAGCAGTTTAAAGCGGACAGGGAACACTGAAGCTTTCTTT.

This clone was counted between two and nine times. The chain employs TRBV5-1 and TRBJ1-1; possible D gene TRBD1, 5 bases. The CDR3 runs 19 residues. Germline values: CDR1 SGHRS, CDR2 YFSETQ. Trimming removed 2 bases from V and 0 bases from J, with 23 bases in between. The CDR3 nucleotides read TGCGCCAGCAGCTTAACTAGGTACACGGGGGATCGGATGAACACTGAAGCTTTCTTT. Translated: CASSLTRYTGDRMNTEAFF.

The rearrangement uses TRBV21-1 and TRBJ2-2; TRBD2 is the table's D call, not checked against the DNA. TRBV21-1 is a pseudogene. The CDR3 runs to 13 residues. CDR3 DNA: TGTGCCAGCAGCAAAGGGCGGGCCGGGGAGCTGTTTTTT. It translates to CASSKGRAGELFF.

This clone came up once. The rearrangement joins TRBV19 to TRBJ1-2, with D unresolved. The CDR3 totals 15 residues. CDR1 and CDR2 (germline): LNHDA, SQIVND (reference sequence). Trimming left V 6 bases short and J 0 bases short, with 14 bases between. The CDR3 bases are TGTGCCAGTAGCCGCGGCGCTGAAGCTAACTATGGCTACACCTTC. It encodes CASSRGAEANYGYTF.

This rearrangement joins TRBV28 to TRBJ1-5, with D perhaps matching TRBD1 (6 bases). Germline CDR1 reads MDHEN; CDR2 reads SYDVKM. V gave up 7 bases and J gave up 2 bases, with 21 bases separating them. The CDR3 is 17 amino acids. This CDR3 is CASIPSKGAGGNQPQHF. DNA for the CDR3: TGTGCCAGCATCCCTTCGAAGGGCGCAGGGGGCAATCAGCCCCAGCATTTT.

The chain couples TRBV4-2 to TRBJ2-5; D gene uncertain. V was shortened by 0 bases and J by 1 base, with 6 bases between the two germline ends. Germline CDR1 is LGHNA and CDR2 is YNFKEQ. The CDR3 has 14 residues. The CDR3 coding sequence is TGTGCCAGCAGCCAAGAATTGAGCCAAGAGACCCAGTACTTC. This encodes CASSQELSQETQYF.

In its sample, this clone was seen once. The chain carries TRBV9 and TRBJ2-5; D perhaps matches TRBD1 (5 bases). V shed 0 bases and J shed 4 bases, with 13 bases lying between them. CDR3 length: 15 amino acids. CDR1 and CDR2 from the germline V gene are SGDLS and YYNGEE. Here the CDR3 DNA reads TGTGCCAGCAGCGTAGCTTCAGGGTTAGGAGAGACCCAGTACTTC. Translating gives CASSVASGLGETQYF.

Notes on this clone: A read error is likely, as this CDR3 ends without the conserved phenylalanine or tryptophan. This sequence joins TRBV6-6 and TRBJ1-6; D is unclear. This CDR3 is 13 amino acids long. V was cut by 10 bases and J by 6 bases, with 13 bases left in between. Germline assignment: CDR1 MNHNY and CDR2 SVGAGI (reference sequence). The CDR3: CATVQAINSPLHS. The CDR3 bases are TGTGCCACTGTGCAGGCAATTAATTCACCCCTCCACTCT.

The table lists this clone with a few counts. The chain combines TRBV6-6 with TRBJ1-1; a possible D gene is TRBD1 (6 bases). CDR1 and CDR2 (germline): MNHNY, SVGAGI (reference sequence). This CDR3 has 15 amino acids. V shed 0 bases and J shed 0 bases, with 8 bases lying between them. The CDR3 DNA reads TGTGCCAGCAGTTACTCCGCAGGGGTGAACACTGAAGCTTTCTTT. Protein sequence: CASSYSAGVNTEAFF.

DNA of the CDR3: TGTGCCAGCAGCTTCGTAGAAACTGAGCAGTTCTTC. Translation gives CASSFVETEQFF. The genes are TRBV7-9 and TRBJ2-1; D is undetermined. The CDR3 covers 12 residues. CDR1 and CDR2 from the germline V gene are SEHNR and FQNEAQ (reference sequence). V gave up 3 bases and J gave up 9 bases, with 9 bases separating them.

The DNA of the CDR3 is TGTGCCCTCACTTCCCAACAGGGTTTGACTGAAGCTTTCTTT. Translating it yields CALTSQQGLTEAFF. The V gene is TRBV6-1, the J gene TRBJ1-1, with a tentative D call TRBD1 (6 bases). The CDR3 length is 14 residues. V was clipped by 11 bases and J by 5 bases, with 21 bases between them. Germline V gives CDR1 MNHNS, CDR2 SASEGT.

This clone was recorded a few times. The chain recombines TRBV5-5 with TRBJ1-6; D is perhaps TRBD1 (5 bases). Germline CDR1 SGHKS, CDR2 YYEKEE (reference sequence). The CDR3 totals 17 residues. The V gene lost 0 bases and the J gene lost 8 bases, with 18 bases spanning the gap. Written as DNA, the CDR3 is TGTGCCAGCAGCTTGGGACAGTTTTTCGGTGTTGATTCACCCCTCCACTTT. Protein: CASSLGQFFGVDSPLHF.

This clone showed up just a few times. This chain uses TRBV2 with TRBJ1-2; maybe TRBD1 (6 bases). CDR1 and CDR2 from the germline V gene are SNHLY and FYNNEI. The ends were cut back, 4 bases at V and 0 bases at J, with 12 bases in the middle. This CDR3 has 15 amino acids. CDR3 coding DNA: TGTGCCAGCAGTGCCCAGGGGAGGGCTAACTATGGCTACACCTTC. This translates into CASSAQGRANYGYTF.

A few counts support this clone. The V call is TRBV5-4, the J call TRBJ1-6, with D hard to call. This CDR3 comprises 15 residues. Germline V gene lookup returns CDR1 SGHNT and CDR2 YYREEE (reference sequence). Trimming took 3 bases from V and 4 from J, leaving 11 bases between them. The CDR3, as DNA: TGTGCCAGCAGCTCAGAGTTCGGGTATAATTCACCCCTCCACTTT. Encoded protein: CASSSEFGYNSPLHF.

The chain is built from TRBV19 and TRBJ2-3, with TRBD2 identical over 10 bases. Germline assignment: CDR1 LNHDA and CDR2 SQIVND (reference sequence). V was pared by 2 bases and J by 1 base, with 3 bases of the junction left unmatched. The CDR3 is made up of 16 amino acids. In DNA, the CDR3 is TGTGCCAGTAGTATAATCAGCGGGGGGGGCACAGATACGCAGTATTTT. This encodes CASSIISGGGTDTQYF.

This chain joins TRBV7-9 and TRBJ1-6; maybe TRBD1 (5 bases). The germline V and J ends were trimmed by 5 bases and 7 bases, with 15 bases remaining between them. Germline lookup yields CDR1 SEHNR and CDR2 FQNEAQ (reference sequence). The CDR3 extends over 15 amino acids. CDR3 nucleotides: TGTGCCAGCAGCCGGGGGGGGAGGGAAAATTCACCCCTCCACTTT. Its protein product is CASSRGGRENSPLHF.

The V gene is TRBV7-3, the J gene TRBJ2-1, with 8 bases matching TRBD2. Trimming at V came to 6 bases and at J to 7 bases, leaving 11 bases not matched to a gene. The CDR3 extends over 15 amino acids. Germline assignment: CDR1 SGHTA and CDR2 FQGTGA. The CDR3 bases are TGTGCCAGCAGGATTACCGGGAGGGAATTAAATGAGCAGTTCTTC. It codes for CASRITGRELNEQFF. Complete variable domain (other parts from reference TRBV7-3 and TRBJ2-1): GAGVSQTPSNKVTEKGKYVELRCDPISGHTALYWYRQSLGQGPEFLIYFQGTGAADDSGLPNDRFFAVRPEGSVSTLKIQRTERGDSAVYLCASRITGRELNEQFFGPGTRLTVL.

In nucleotides, the CDR3 is TGTGCCACCGAGGATCGACAGGGACGGAACATTCAGTACTTC. It specifies CATEDRQGRNIQYF. This chain joins TRBV15 and TRBJ2-4, with 7 bases identical to TRBD1. V dropped 8 bases and J dropped 7; count of bases not matched to a gene: 11. The CDR3 extends over 14 amino acids. CDR1 is LNHNV, CDR2 YYDKDF, per germline (reference sequence).

This sequence joins TRBV10-3 and TRBJ2-2; no reliable D call. The germline CDR1 and CDR2 sequences are ENHRY and SYGVKD. V was cut by 0 bases and J by 1 base, with 9 bases left in between. The CDR3 is made up of 16 amino acids. The CDR3 loop reads CAISESAARNTGELFF. The CDR3 coding sequence is TGTGCCATCAGTGAGTCTGCGGCGAGGAACACCGGGGAGCTGTTTTTT.

The V gene is TRBV9, the J gene TRBJ2-1; 9 bases agree with TRBD2. This CDR3 contains 15 residues. J gave up 7 bases and V 6 bases, and 11 bases lay outside the gene matches. The germline V gene has CDR1 SGDLS and CDR2 YYNGEE. The DNA of the CDR3 is TGTGCCAGCACCCTCACGGGCGGGGGGGGAAATGAGCAGTTCTTC. Residues: CASTLTGGGGNEQFF.